This T cell receptor (beta chain) was recorded in a study of lymphopenia after photon versus proton radiotherapy. This CDR3 contains 14 residues. V lost 4 bases to trimming and J lost 0 bases; unmatched junction nucleotides: 2. The germline CDR1 and CDR2 sequences are KGHSH and LQKENI. A remark on this clone: Its antigen is as yet unknown.

The study, taken as a whole, reports: In patients who died, overall survival fell as post-nadir TCR diversity dropped more. Relative stability marked proton patients; photon patients lost diversity and naive cells. Post-nadir diversity loss with photons came from oligoclonal expansion, particularly CD8+ Temra cells.

Produced via immunoSEQ multiplex PCR; TCRdb's table is partial and in-frame only. There are 65,000 to 90,000 clones in the sample; just under 95% occur only once, and around 2.2% lies in the top ten. This TCR was sampled from a middle-aged woman with cholangiocarcinoma. The chain uses TRBV18 and TRBJ1-1, with 7 bases identical to TRBD1. The sample here was peripheral blood, taken from a patient treated with photon-based radiotherapy. The CDR3 DNA follows: TGTGCCAGCTCACACGGGACAGTGAACACTGAAGCTTTCTTT. Translating gives CASSHGTVNTEAFF.